A selection of T cell receptor beta chains follows, all from one sample in a study of T-cell reconstitution after alpha-beta-depleted transplantation in children. TCRdb re-called the PCR reads with MiXCR, one entry per CDR3 protein. The table shows more than 90,000 distinct CDR3 sequences, with 6.5% to 8.5% occurring only once. The sample in question was PBMCs from the stem cell graft donor, obtained from the stem cell graft. The source is a human donor who donated a stem cell graft to a child with congenital amegakaryocytic thrombocytopenia. Both conserved end residues are part of each CDR3. A D gene is named only where the DNA matches it firmly. Rows give clone size only sometimes, using once, few, many, or a class for an expanded clone.

TRBJ2-5	TRBD2	TRBV28	few	TGTGCCAGCACCACTTCTGCGCTAGCGGGAGGGCGGTGGTACCAAGAGACCCAGTACTTC	CASTTSALAGGRWYQETQYF
TRBJ1-2	TRBD1	TRBV5-1	many	TGCGGCAGCTCGTCGACAGGGAGGAACTATGGCTACACCTTC	CGSSSTGRNYGYTF
TRBJ2-4	TRBD1	TRBV12-3/TRBV12-4	many	TGTGCCAGCAGCCCGACAGGGAGCGGCAAAAACATTCAGTACTTC	CASSPTGSGKNIQYF
TRBJ2-1	TRBD2	TRBV20-1	many	TGCAGTGCTAGAGATGGGACTATTTACAATGAGCAGTTCTTC	CSARDGTIYNEQFF
TRBJ2-3	TRBD1	TRBV6-5	NA	TGTGCCAGCAGTTACCGGACAGGGGGCAAGGATACGCAGTATTTT	CASSYRTGGKDTQYF
TRBJ2-2	NA	TRBV2	NA	TGTGCCAGCAGTGGAAATCGGGGGCTGGGCACCGGGGAGCTGTTTTTT	CASSGNRGLGTGELFF
TRBJ2-2	NA	TRBV5-1	many	TGCGCCAGCAGCTTGGCAGTGAACACCGGGGAGCTGTTTTTT	CASSLAVNTGELFF
TRBJ2-3	NA	TRBV5-1	many	TGCGCCAGCAGCTTGGAAATGGCAGATACGCAGTATTTT	CASSLEMADTQYF
TRBJ2-7	TRBD1	TRBV5-1	many	TGCGCCAGCAGCTTGTATTCCAGTGGACAGGGCGCCTACGAGCAGTACTTC	CASSLYSSGQGAYEQYF
TRBJ1-1	NA	TRBV12-3/TRBV12-4	many	TGTGCCAGCAGTGAGGCCCGGACTGAAGCTTTCTTT	CASSEARTEAFF
TRBJ2-3	NA	TRBV10-3	many	TGTGCCATCAGTCCGCAGGCAGATACGCAGTATTTT	CAISPQADTQYF
TRBJ2-1	TRBD2	TRBV4-2	many	TGTGCCAGCAGCCAGGACCCCCCCGCGGGGGGGTCCAATGAGCAGTTCTTC	CASSQDPPAGGSNEQFF
TRBJ2-1	NA	TRBV5-1	many	TGCGCCAGCAGCTCAATACCGGACGGTTACAATGAGCAGTTCTTC	CASSSIPDGYNEQFF
TRBJ2-1	TRBD1	TRBV9	many	TGTGCCAGCAGCGTTCCCCCACAGGGGCTAAGCAACAATGAGCAGTTCTTC	CASSVPPQGLSNNEQFF
TRBJ2-4	NA	TRBV30	many	TGTGCCTGGAGTGAGATAGCCGAAAACATTCAGTACTTC	CAWSEIAENIQYF
TRBJ1-2	TRBD1	TRBV7-2	many	TGTGCCAGCAGCTCCAACAGGGGGTCGTTCTATGGCTACACCTTC	CASSSNRGSFYGYTF
TRBJ2-1	TRBD2	TRBV19	NA	TGTGCCAGTAGTGCCCAGACTAGCGGGGGGGCCTTTGGTGAGCAGTTCTTC	CASSAQTSGGAFGEQFF
TRBJ2-1	NA	TRBV12-3/TRBV12-4	many	TGTGCCAGCAGCCACCCCTTAGTCCCCAATGAGCAGTTCTTC	CASSHPLVPNEQFF
TRBJ2-7	NA	TRBV20-1	NA	TGCAGTGCCAGCCTTGCAACAGTCAACGAGCAGTACTTC	CSASLATVNEQYF
TRBJ1-1	NA	TRBV5-1	many	TGCGCCAGCAGCTCAACGGGCCTTCACTCGGGCACTGAAGCTTTCTTT	CASSSTGLHSGTEAFF
TRBJ1-1	NA	TRBV20-1	many	TGCAGTGCTAGGGGTTACATGAACACTGAAGCTTTCTTT	CSARGYMNTEAFF
TRBJ2-7	TRBD2	TRBV29-1	NA	TGCAGCGTTGCTAGCGGGGCCTACGAGCAGTACTTC	CSVASGAYEQYF
TRBJ1-6	NA	TRBV28	NA	TGTGCCAGCAGTTTACGCAGGGTGGATTCACCCCTCCACTTT	CASSLRRVDSPLHF
TRBJ2-2	NA	TRBV12-3/TRBV12-4	many	TGTGCCAGCAGTGCGGACTCCGCCACCGGGGAGCTGTTTTTT	CASSADSATGELFF
TRBJ2-7	TRBD1	TRBV3-1	NA	TGTGCCAGCAGCCAAGGTCTGACAGGGAACTACGAGCAGTACTTC	CASSQGLTGNYEQYF
TRBJ1-1	TRBD1	TRBV20-1	many	TGCAGTGCGGGACAGGCCGACATGTACACTGAAGCTTTCTTT	CSAGQADMYTEAFF
TRBJ1-4	NA	TRBV18	many	TGTGCCAGCTCACCACAGGCAGCTAATGAAAAACTGTTTTTT	CASSPQAANEKLFF
TRBJ2-3	TRBD2	TRBV11-2	many	TGTGCCAGCAGCTTACAAGGACTAGCGGTCTCAAGCACAGATACGCAGTATTTT	CASSLQGLAVSSTDTQYF
TRBJ2-7	NA	TRBV7-2	many	TGTGCCAGCAGCTTGGAAAGCCGGGGTCCCTACGAGCAGTACTTC	CASSLESRGPYEQYF
TRBJ2-1	NA	TRBV6-5	many	TGTGCCAGCACCCCGGGACGGACCCTCAATGAGCAGTTCTTC	CASTPGRTLNEQFF
TRBJ2-3	NA	TRBV20-1	many	TGCAGTGTAGGGGGGGGGCTACAGGCGGGAACCAGCACAGATACGCAGTATTTT	CSVGGGLQAGTSTDTQYF
TRBJ1-5	NA	TRBV2	few	TGTGCCAGCAGAGCCGGGACAAGCAATCAGCCCCAGCATTTT	CASRAGTSNQPQHF
TRBJ2-1	NA	TRBV3-1	many	TGTGCCAGCAGCCTTTTAGCCCGTAATGAGCAGTTCTTC	CASSLLARNEQFF
TRBJ1-1	NA	TRBV11-1	NA	TGTGCCAGCAGCCCCGGGCACACAGCGAGACGATTGAACACTGAAGCTTTCTTT	CASSPGHTARRLNTEAFF
TRBJ2-2	TRBD2	TRBV9	many	TGTGCCAGCAGCGCGTGGACTAGCTCTCTTCCCGGGGAGCTGTTTTTT	CASSAWTSSLPGELFF
TRBJ2-7	NA	TRBV7-8	few	TGTGCCAGCAGCGTAAACAGCGCAGCAGCCTACGAGCAGTACTTC	CASSVNSAAAYEQYF
TRBJ2-7	NA	TRBV20-1	many	TGCAGTGTGGGCTCCACCGGTTACGAGCAGTACTTC	CSVGSTGYEQYF
TRBJ1-2	NA	TRBV12-3/TRBV12-4	many	TGTGCCAGCAGTTTAGCCCTTCTCCCAGCTAACTATGGCTACACCTTC	CASSLALLPANYGYTF
TRBJ2-1	NA	TRBV2	NA	TGTGCCAGCAGTAGTCTAGCGAGGGCCCACAATGAGCAGTTCTTC	CASSSLARAHNEQFF
TRBJ2-1	TRBD2	TRBV5-1	many	TGCGCCAGCAGCTTGGGGTCTAGCGGGAGGACGACCTACAATGAGCAGTTCTTC	CASSLGSSGRTTYNEQFF
TRBJ2-2	TRBD2	TRBV2	NA	TGTACCTTCTGTTCCCACTGGACTAGCGGGATGAGGGACCAAAGGGAGCTGTTTTTT	CTFCSHWTSGMRDQRELFF
TRBJ1-5	NA	TRBV6-5	many	TGTGCCAGCAGTTACTCGCAGTATAGCAATCAGCCCCAGCATTTT	CASSYSQYSNQPQHF
TRBJ2-3	TRBD2	TRBV28	NA	TGTGCCAGCAGTAGATACCTGACTAGCGGCACAGATACGCAGTATTTT	CASSRYLTSGTDTQYF
TRBJ1-4	NA	TRBV6-5	many	TGTGCCAGCAGTTACCCCCTCCCTGGGAATGAAAAACTGTTTTTT	CASSYPLPGNEKLFF
TRBJ1-6	NA	TRBV10-2	many	TGCGCCAGCAGTGAGGAAGGCCGTCGGGGGTTCAGGCCCTATAATTCACCCCTCCACTTT	CASSEEGRRGFRPYNSPLHF